A single T cell receptor beta chain is shown here with its context. These data originate in a study of blood T cell repertoires in COVID-19. The assay was immunoSEQ multiplex PCR, and TCRdb's table has in-frame clones only and misses some. In the table there are over 450,000 clones, roughly nine tenths of which are singletons. Germline trimming cut 2 bases from V and 5 bases from J; bases unmatched to any gene: 4. Germline V gene data show CDR1 as SGHTA and CDR2 as FQGNSA. The CDR3 is 14 amino acids. Sample: peripheral blood. This receptor was obtained from a woman aged 45-60 years with COVID-19, enrolled during active disease. The chain joins TRBV7-2 to TRBJ2-5, with 8 bases identical to TRBD2. Here the CDR3 reads CASSLIPGGETQYF. The CDR3 bases are TGTGCCAGCAGCTTAATTCCGGGGGGGGAGACCCAGTACTTC. Full variable domain (outside the CDR3, taken from reference TRBV7-2 and TRBJ2-5): GAGVSQSPSNKVTEKGKDVELRCDPISGHTALYWYRQSLGQGLEFLIYFQGNSAPDKSGLPSDRFSAERTGGSVSTLTIQRTQQEDSAVYLCASSLIPGGETQYFGPGTRLLVL.